A selection of T cell receptor beta chains follows, all from one sample in a study of CD8 T cells in Susac syndrome. TCRdb processed the immunoSEQ multiplex PCR reads anew with MiXCR; each CDR3 protein has one entry. Of a few hundred thousand distinct CDR3 sequences listed, about 95% are singletons. The sequencing input was CD4+ T cells from PBMCs. The origin of the receptors is a human donor with Susac syndrome. Each CDR3 is given with its conserved first and last residue. A D gene is named only where the DNA matches it firmly.

D,J,length,V,DNA,CDR3
TRBD1,TRBJ2-1,15,TRBV25-1,TGTGCCAGCAGTGAACCCGGACAGGGCGGGAATGAGCAGTTCTTC,CASSEPGQGGNEQFF
TRBD1,TRBJ1-1,13,TRBV20-1,TGCAGTGCTAGAGATTCCCAGGGGGCTGAAGCTTTCTTT,CSARDSQGAEAFF
NA,TRBJ1-2,12,TRBV19,TGTGCCAGTAGTATCGCCCAAAATGGCTACACCTTC,CASSIAQNGYTF
TRBD1,TRBJ1-2,13,TRBV20-1,TGCAGTGCTGAGGGGGACAGGGCATATGGCTACACCTTC,CSAEGDRAYGYTF
TRBD1,TRBJ2-5,15,TRBV2,TGTGCCAGCAGCGCCGACAGGGGGAAGTTGGAGACCCAGTACTTC,CASSADRGKLETQYF
TRBD1,TRBJ1-1,16,TRBV30,TGTGCCTGGAGGGACCTTAGGGGGCTCGGGGACACTGAAGCTTTCTTT,CAWRDLRGLGDTEAFF
NA,TRBJ1-4,14,TRBV29-1,TGCAGCGTTGGGACGGCTGCAACTAATGAAAAACTGTTTTTT,CSVGTAATNEKLFF
NA,TRBJ2-5,15,TRBV20-1,TGCAGTGCTAGAGATTGGGAAGGTAATCAAGAGACCCAGTACTTC,CSARDWEGNQETQYF
TRBD1,TRBJ1-1,12,TRBV5-6,TGTGCCAGCAGCCCGACAGGGTTGGGTGCTTTCTTT,CASSPTGLGAFF
NA,TRBJ2-1,12,TRBV14,TGTGCCAGCAGTCGAGGGACCGGGACAAGGTTCTTC,CASSRGTGTRFF